Each of the 3 T cell receptor beta chains below was sequenced from the same sample in a study of vaccination and CD4 T cells after COVID-19. No cognate antigen is known for these TCRs. This sample's treatment: approximately nine-day PBMC culture with coronavirus spike peptide pools or control peptides (ViraFEST assay). Sequenced with the Oncomine TCR Beta short-read assay was DNA taken from cultured CD4+ T cells. TCRdb ran MiXCR on the PCR reads and lists one entry per CDR3 protein. The data contain around 10,000 distinct CDR3 sequences, approximately 46% of them seen just once; the ten biggest clones take up about 34%. Material for sequencing was CD4+ T cells from blood, cultured in vitro. These receptor sequences come from a human donor who had recovered from COVID-19.

There are a few counts of this clonotype. The chain uses TRBV12-3 or TRBV12-4 and TRBJ2-7; a possible D gene is TRBD1 (6 bases). The germline V and J ends were trimmed by 3 bases and 7 bases, with 10 bases remaining between them. The CDR3 consists of 12 residues. CDR3 DNA: TGTGCCAGCAGTTTTTGGGGGCGGGAGCAGTACTTC. Translating gives CASSFWGREQYF.

This clonotype occurred a few times. This sequence joins TRBV18 and TRBJ1-5; D remains ambiguous. CDR1 and CDR2 from the germline V gene are KGHSH and LQKENI. The ends were cut back, 5 bases at V and 2 bases at J, with 7 bases in the middle. The CDR3 has 13 residues. This CDR3 reads CASSGGGNQPQHF. The CDR3 DNA follows: TGTGCCAGCTCAGGTGGAGGCAATCAGCCCCAGCATTTT.

The chain is built from TRBV6-5 and TRBJ1-1, with 7 positions matching TRBD1. This CDR3 has 15 residues. V trimming: 2 bases; J trimming: 4 bases; junction bases outside the gene matches: 7. Germline CDR1 MNHEY, CDR2 SVGAGI. CDR3 coding DNA: TGTGCCAGCAGTTACCTTCGACAGGGAAGCACTGAAGCTTTCTTT. Protein product: CASSYLRQGSTEAFF.